The next 30 T cell receptor beta chains were all read from a single sample in a study of spatial heterogeneity in lung cancer. Documented time point: sample taken at primary tumor resection. TCRdb re-analysed the 5' RACE reads in MiXCR, keeping a single row per CDR3 protein. The sample yields 35,000 to 45,000 distinct CDR3 sequences, less than 6.5% seen once. The source was PBMCs, collected at surgery. The source of these receptors is a female donor with early-stage non-small cell lung cancer.

This clonotype was detected many times. The rearrangement uses TRBV7-9 and TRBJ1-5; 7 bases are a match to TRBD1. Germline V lookup: CDR1 SEHNR, CDR2 FQNEAQ (reference sequence). With 4 bases clipped from V and 1 base from J, the junction kept 10 bases outside the gene matches. The CDR3 runs to 17 residues. The CDR3 here is CASSSWTGGISNQPQHF. The CDR3 region has the DNA TGTGCCAGCAGCTCATGGACAGGAGGCATCAGCAATCAGCCCCAGCATTTT. Looking up the rest from reference TRBV7-9 and TRBJ1-5 gives the full variable domain: DTGVSQNPRHKITKRGQNVTFRCDPISEHNRLYWYRQTLGQGPEFLTYFQNEAQLEKSRLLSDRFSAERPKGSFSTLEIQRTEQGDSAMYLCASSSWTGGISNQPQHFGDGTRLSIL.

The DNA of the CDR3 is TGTGCCAGCAGCTTCGCGGACAGGGGGCAGGATACGCAGTATTTT. Encoded protein: CASSFADRGQDTQYF. The chain has TRBV5-4 and TRBJ2-3; 11 bases match TRBD1. The CDR3 is 15 residues long. Germline V gene data show CDR1 as SGHNT and CDR2 as YYREEE (reference sequence). Trimming removed 2 bases from V and 6 bases from J; junction bases left unmatched: 5.

This clonotype showed up many times. The genes are TRBV3-1 and TRBJ1-1, with TRBD1 as a possible D gene (5 bases). The CDR3 contains 13 residues. Deletions cut 2 bases from V and 4 bases from J, with 8 bases between. Germline values: CDR1 LGHDT, CDR2 YNNKEL (reference sequence). The CDR3 is CASSQQGSTEAFF. The DNA of the CDR3 is TGTGCCAGCAGCCAACAGGGATCCACTGAAGCTTTCTTT.

The chain employs TRBV19 and TRBJ2-5; unclear D gene. This CDR3 region has 14 residues. Germline V CDR1 and CDR2: LNHDA, SQIVND (reference sequence). The V end lost 3 bases, the J end lost 5 bases, and 13 bases lay between the germline ends. For the CDR3, the DNA is TGTGCCAGTAGTATTCTGGCGACCGGGGAGACCCAGTACTTC. Its translation: CASSILATGETQYF.

J is TRBJ2-4 and V is TRBV11-2; unclear D gene. Germline loops: CDR1 SGHAT, CDR2 FQNNGV. The CDR3 covers 18 residues. The ends were cut back, 1 base at V and 4 bases at J, with 20 bases in the middle. The chain's CDR3 is CASSLGAQSSPPKNIQYF. The CDR3 bases are TGTGCCAGCAGCTTAGGGGCCCAATCCTCGCCGCCGAAAAACATTCAGTACTTC.

This clonotype is termed medium-sized (0.01 to 0.1%). The chain joins TRBV7-9 to TRBJ2-5, with TRBD1 identical over 8 bases. Per the germline V gene, CDR1 is SEHNR and CDR2 is FQNEAQ (reference sequence). The CDR3 is 16 amino acids. V lost 5 bases, J lost 3 bases, and 11 bases stayed unmatched. CDR3 in amino acids: CASSPPRTGREETQYF. The CDR3 region has the DNA TGTGCCAGCAGCCCACCCCGGACAGGGCGGGAAGAGACCCAGTACTTC.

The chain is built from TRBV4-1 and TRBJ1-5; D remains unclear. The ends were cut back, 3 bases at V and 6 bases at J, with 15 bases in the middle. The CDR3 spans 15 residues. CDR1 is MGHRA, CDR2 YSYEKL, per germline. CDR3 sequence reads: CASSHRSAPGQPQHF. In DNA form, the CDR3 reads TGCGCCAGCAGCCACCGATCAGCCCCCGGTCAGCCCCAGCATTTT.

Many counts were recorded for this clonotype. The rearrangement links TRBV29-1 to TRBJ1-3; D not resolved. There are 12 residues in the CDR3. Germline CDR1 reads SQVTM; CDR2 reads ANQGSEA. V dropped 4 bases and J dropped 0 bases, with 4 bases sitting between them. In nucleotides, the CDR3 is TGCAGCGTTGGCGGCTCTGGAAACACCATATATTTT. Encoded protein: CSVGGSGNTIYF.

There are many counts of this clonotype. This sequence joins TRBV5-1 and TRBJ2-5, with D unclear. Per the germline V gene, CDR1 is SGHRS and CDR2 is YFSETQ. Trimming took off 0 bases at V and 3 bases at J, with 6 bases between the two ends. This CDR3 has 13 amino acids. The CDR3: CASSLGWEETQYF. The CDR3 region has the DNA TGCGCCAGCAGCTTGGGCTGGGAAGAGACCCAGTACTTC. The variable domain in full, with the rest retrieved from reference TRBV5-1 and TRBJ2-5, is KAGVTQTPRYLIKTRGQQVTLSCSPISGHRSVSWYQQTPGQGLQFLFEYFSETQRNKGNFPGRFSGRQFSNSRSEMNVSTLELGDSALYLCASSLGWEETQYFGPGTRLLVL.

At least ten counts were recorded for this clonotype. The chain recombines TRBV27 with TRBJ2-3; 10 bases align to TRBD2. The germline V gene has CDR1 MNHEY and CDR2 SMNVEV (reference sequence). The CDR3 sequence is 20 residues long. V shed 1 base, J shed 2 bases, and the junction held 15 bases outside the gene matches. CDR3 DNA sequence: TGTGCCAGCAGTTTATTCCCGCCTAGCGGGGGCACTCCATCCACAGATACGCAGTATTTT. Protein product: CASSLFPPSGGTPSTDTQYF.

As regards this clonotype: Germline and junction disagree at one end, which may indicate a read error. The chain couples TRBV7-2 to TRBJ2-3; D possibly corresponds to TRBD2 (6 bases). Germline V lookup: CDR1 SGHTA, CDR2 FQGNSA. This CDR3 has 12 amino acids. Here the CDR3 reads CASSLRGTDTHF. In nucleotides, the CDR3 is TGTGCCAGCAGCTTGCGGGGCACAGATACGCATTTT.

This clonotype occurred a few times. The rearrangement uses TRBV10-1 and TRBJ1-2; no definite D call. The CDR3 totals 13 residues. Germline assignment: CDR1 WNHNN and CDR2 SYGVQD (reference sequence). The germline V and J ends were trimmed by 5 bases and 0 bases, with 7 bases remaining between them. The CDR3 region is CASSPTPNYGYTF. The DNA of the CDR3 is TGCGCCAGCAGTCCAACCCCTAACTATGGCTACACCTTC.

This clonotype is classed as medium-sized (0.01 to 0.1%). The genes are TRBV28 and TRBJ2-7, with D possibly TRBD1 on 5 matching bases. This CDR3 has 15 residues. Trimming took off 6 bases at V and 2 bases at J, with 17 bases between the two ends. The V gene's germline CDR1 is MDHEN and CDR2 SYDVKM. The CDR3 sequence: CASSPYGTGPYEQYF. Here the CDR3 DNA reads TGTGCCAGCAGCCCTTATGGAACAGGCCCCTACGAGCAGTACTTC.

The sample holds many counts of this clonotype. The rearrangement uses TRBV11-2 and TRBJ1-1; 10 nucleotides align to TRBD1. The length of the CDR3 is 15 residues. Trimming cost V 1 base and J 7 bases; bases outside gene matches: 6. Germline V lookup: CDR1 SGHAT, CDR2 FQNNGV. CDR3 loop: CASSLGGQGKNEAFF. The CDR3 DNA sequence: TGTGCCAGCAGCTTAGGGGGACAGGGGAAGAATGAAGCTTTCTTT.

This clonotype has a count of ten or more. V is TRBV20-1 and J is TRBJ1-3; 10 positions agree with TRBD1. Trimming cost V 7 bases and J 0 bases; bases outside gene matches: 6. The CDR3 has 15 amino acids. CDR1 is DFQATT and CDR2 is SNEGSKA in the germline V gene (reference sequence). This CDR3 reads CSVPGQGYSGNTIYF. As DNA, the CDR3 is TGCAGTGTTCCGGGACAGGGGTACTCTGGAAACACCATATATTTT.

This clonotype was seen a handful of times. J is TRBJ1-1 and V is TRBV3-1; D ambiguous. CDR3 length equals 14 residues. Germline V gene sequence: CDR1 LGHDT, CDR2 YNNKEL (reference sequence). Trimming took off 4 bases at V and 1 base at J, with 10 bases between the two ends. The CDR3 nucleotides read TGTGCCAGCAGCCTTGTAGGAGGGAACACTGAAGCTTTCTTT. This translates into CASSLVGGNTEAFF. Together with reference TRBV3-1 and TRBJ1-1, the CDR3 gives the full variable domain: DTAVSQTPKYLVTQMGNDKSIKCEQNLGHDTMYWYKQDSKKFLKIMFSYNNKELIINETVPNRFSPKSPDKAHLNLHINSLELGDSAVYFCASSLVGGNTEAFFGQGTRLTVV.

The chain employs TRBV5-1 and TRBJ2-2; D is perhaps TRBD1 (6 bases). Trimming left V 6 bases short and J 0 bases short, with 15 bases between. CDR3 length: 16 residues. Germline loops: CDR1 SGHRS, CDR2 YFSETQ. CDR3 bases: TGCGCCAGCAACCCGACAGGCGTCGCGAACACCGGGGAGCTGTTTTTT. Its translation: CASNPTGVANTGELFF.

The V gene is TRBV19, the J gene TRBJ1-6; the D is unclear. The CDR3 covers 14 residues. CDR1 and CDR2 from the germline V gene are LNHDA and SQIVND (reference sequence). Trimming took 1 base from V and 4 from J, leaving 5 bases between them. This chain's CDR3 is CASSIGAYNSPLHF. In DNA form, the CDR3 reads TGTGCCAGTAGTATAGGGGCGTATAATTCACCCCTCCACTTT. Full variable domain (rest looked up from reference TRBV19 and TRBJ1-6): DGGITQSPKYLFRKEGQNVTLSCEQNLNHDAMYWYRQDPGQGLRLIYYSQIVNDFQKGDIAEGYSVSREKKESFPLTVTSAQKNPTAFYLCASSIGAYNSPLHFGNGTRLTVT.

The chain combines TRBV21-1 with TRBJ2-7; the D call TRBD1 from the table was never checked on the DNA. TRBV21-1 is described as a pseudogene. The CDR3 runs to 16 residues. The CDR3: CASSKALSRGIYEQYF. The CDR3 bases are TGTGCCAGCAGCAAAGCGCTTTCTCGGGGCATTTACGAGCAGTACTTC.

The chain joins TRBV2 to TRBJ1-4, with TRBD1 as a possible D gene (6 bases). The germline V and J ends were trimmed by 4 bases and 8 bases, with 11 bases remaining between them. The CDR3 sequence is 13 residues long. Germline lookup yields CDR1 SNHLY and CDR2 FYNNEI. This CDR3 reads CASSAVGAEKLFF. The CDR3 DNA is TGTGCCAGCAGTGCCGTGGGGGCCGAAAAACTGTTTTTT.

The rearrangement joins TRBV28 to TRBJ2-3; D not resolved. CDR3 size: 14 residues. Germline V lookup: CDR1 MDHEN, CDR2 SYDVKM. Deletions cut 6 bases from V and 1 base from J, with 11 bases between. For the CDR3, the DNA is TGTGCCAGCAGCTCCCCCTTTGGCACAGATACGCAGTATTTT. Translation: CASSSPFGTDTQYF.

This clonotype appeared many times. The V call is TRBV10-3, the J call TRBJ2-3, with a weak D call TRBD2 (6 bases). There are 15 residues in the CDR3. Trimming left V 6 bases short and J 3 bases short, with 16 bases between. Looked up from germline, CDR1 is ENHRY and CDR2 is SYGVKD. This CDR3 reads CAISEPSAGTDTQYF. CDR3 DNA sequence: TGTGCCATCAGCGAACCCTCCGCGGGGACAGATACGCAGTATTTT.

This clonotype is medium-sized by share. The chain is built from TRBV13 and TRBJ2-1, with no clear D. Germline V lookup: CDR1 PRHDT, CDR2 FYEKMQ (reference sequence). V was shortened by 4 bases and J by 7 bases, with 8 bases between the two germline ends. The CDR3 contains 12 residues. The CDR3: CASSWGGNEQFF. The DNA for the CDR3 is TGTGCCAGCAGCTGGGGTGGGAATGAGCAGTTCTTC.

This clonotype was detected only a few times. The chain uses TRBV11-2 and TRBJ2-1; a possible D gene is TRBD2 (6 bases). V was cut by 4 bases and J by 4 bases, with 23 bases left in between. Germline loops: CDR1 SGHAT, CDR2 FQNNGV. There are 18 residues in the CDR3. CDR3 sequence reads: CASSSRGSGLTLYNEQFF. The CDR3 DNA sequence: TGTGCCAGCAGCTCCCGAGGATCGGGACTCACCCTGTACAATGAGCAGTTCTTC.

Many counts were recorded for this clonotype. V is TRBV4-3 and J is TRBJ1-6; D unclear. Looked up from germline, CDR1 is LGHNA and CDR2 is YSLEER. The CDR3 covers 14 residues. V gave up 4 bases and J gave up 13 bases, with 17 bases separating them. For the CDR3, the DNA is TGCGCCAGCAGCCCCCGCGACGGAGAGGAGCCCCTCCACTTT. This encodes CASSPRDGEEPLHF.

This clonotype was observed a few times. This chain joins TRBV11-2 and TRBJ2-5; 8 bases are shared with TRBD2. This CDR3 region has 14 residues. With 5 bases clipped from V and 5 bases from J, the junction kept 7 bases outside the gene matches. In germline, CDR1 is SGHAT, CDR2 FQNNGV. DNA of the CDR3: TGTGCCAGCAGCCTAAGCGGGGGCCGGGAGACCCAGTACTTC. The encoded protein is CASSLSGGRETQYF.

The chain links TRBV7-8 to TRBJ1-2; D gene ambiguous. CDR3 length: 14 residues. Germline CDR1 SGHVS, CDR2 FQNEAQ. V lost 5 bases and J lost 4, with 14 bases in between. The CDR3: CASSMTWEGYGYTF. In DNA form, the CDR3 reads TGTGCCAGCAGCATGACCTGGGAGGGCTATGGCTACACCTTC.

The sample holds a few counts of this clonotype. This sequence joins TRBV27 and TRBJ2-3, with D possibly being TRBD1 (8 bases). V was cut by 6 bases and J by 3 bases, with 10 bases left in between. Per the germline V gene, CDR1 is MNHEY and CDR2 is SMNVEV (reference sequence). CDR3 length equals 13 residues. The DNA of the CDR3 is TGTGCCAGCAGACAGGGGGGGACAGATACGCAGTATTTT. This gives the protein CASRQGGTDTQYF.

This chain connects TRBV6-5 to TRBJ2-7, with D unresolved. Germline V gene data show CDR1 as MNHEY and CDR2 as SVGAGI. The CDR3 totals 12 residues. V dropped 2 bases and J dropped 7 bases, with 9 bases sitting between them. The CDR3 loop is CASSYQGREQYF. CDR3 DNA: TGTGCCAGCAGTTACCAAGGTCGGGAGCAGTACTTC.

In this sample, this clonotype turned up a few times. The chain is built from TRBV5-1 and TRBJ1-1; D not resolved. The germline gives CDR1 SGHRS, CDR2 YFSETQ. This CDR3 region has 16 residues. V was clipped by 4 bases and J by 3 bases, with 19 bases between them. The CDR3 loop is CASSQTPRTAHTEAFF. The CDR3 DNA reads TGCGCCAGCAGCCAAACCCCCCGGACGGCGCACACTGAAGCTTTCTTT.